A single sample is the source of the 28 T cell receptor beta chains below, sequenced in a study of blood T cell repertoires in COVID-19. Here immunoSEQ multiplex PCR was the method, and the copy in TCRdb shows in-frame clones only, minus some. The repertoire holds 65,000 or so clones, 87% seen once, with 10% in the top ten. Sequencing was performed on peripheral blood. Source of these receptors: a human donor with acute or convalescent COVID-19. The donor label of this sample is uncertain.

The V and J genes are TRBV11-2 and TRBJ1-2; 11 nucleotides match TRBD1. The CDR3 totals 13 residues. The V and J ends lost 5 bases and 8 bases, in that order; junction bases with no gene match: 4. The germline gives CDR1 SGHAT, CDR2 FQNNGV. The CDR3 region is CASSLDRGRGYTF. CDR3 sequence (DNA): TGTGCCAGCAGCCTGGACAGGGGGCGCGGCTACACCTTC.

The chain couples TRBV30 to TRBJ1-2, with D possibly being TRBD1 (6 bases). CDR1 and CDR2 from the germline V gene are GTSNPN and SVGIG (reference sequence). The CDR3 runs 14 residues. V was shortened by 0 bases and J by 0 bases, with 8 bases between the two germline ends. The CDR3 nucleotides are TGTGCCTGGAGTGTGTCAGGGGCTAACTATGGCTACACCTTC. This codes for CAWSVSGANYGYTF.

This chain uses TRBV30 with TRBJ2-3; TRBD1 matches at 7 bases. The CDR3 consists of 14 residues. Germline assignment: CDR1 GTSNPN and CDR2 SVGIG (reference sequence). V lost 4 bases and J lost 2; bases outside the gene matches: 6. The CDR3: CAWTGGFSTDTQYF. In DNA form, the CDR3 reads TGTGCCTGGACAGGGGGATTCTCCACAGATACGCAGTATTTT.

The V and J genes are TRBV19 and TRBJ1-5; no clear D gene. Deletions cut 5 bases from V and 6 bases from J, with 23 bases between. The V gene's germline CDR1 is LNHDA and CDR2 SQIVND (reference sequence). CDR3 size: 17 residues. The CDR3 reads CASSRGGFSFMVQPQHF. In DNA form, the CDR3 reads TGTGCCAGTAGTCGTGGCGGATTTAGTTTCATGGTTCAGCCCCAGCATTTT.

The chain is built from TRBV7-6 and TRBJ2-3; 10 bases line up with TRBD2. CDR3 length: 17 residues. The V segment lost 5 bases and the J segment 0 bases; nucleotides outside the gene matches: 8. CDR1 and CDR2 from the germline V gene are SGHVS and FNYEAQ. For the CDR3, the DNA is TGTGCCAGCAGCCCCCGCCTGACTAGCGGGAGCACAGATACGCAGTATTTT. The encoded protein is CASSPRLTSGSTDTQYF. The whole variable domain, filled in from reference TRBV7-6 and TRBJ2-3, reads GAGVSQSPRYKVTKRGQDVALRCDPISGHVSLYWYRQALGQGPEFLTYFNYEAQQDKSGLPNDRFSAERPEGSISTLTIQRTEQRDSAMYRCASSPRLTSGSTDTQYFGPGTRLTVL.

This clone appeared once. This chain joins TRBV5-1 and TRBJ2-1; 7 positions agree with TRBD1. V dropped 3 bases and J dropped 4; count of bases not matched to a gene: 4. Germline assignment: CDR1 SGHRS and CDR2 YFSETQ. The CDR3 length is 14 residues. CDR3 nucleotides: TGCGCCAGCAGCTCGGGGACAGAATACAATGAGCAGTTCTTC. Its translation: CASSSGTEYNEQFF.

The CDR3 sequence is CASRRQGSGNTIYF. For the CDR3, the DNA is TGTGCCAGCAGGAGACAGGGTTCTGGAAACACCATATATTTT. The rearrangement joins TRBV5-6 to TRBJ1-3; 7 nucleotides match TRBD1. Germline lookup yields CDR1 SGHDT and CDR2 YYEEEE. The CDR3 covers 14 residues. V trimming: 5 bases; J trimming: 1 base; junction bases outside the gene matches: 3. Full variable domain (missing parts from reference TRBV5-6 and TRBJ1-3): DAGVTQSPTHLIKTRGQQVTLRCSPKSGHDTVSWYQQALGQGPQFIFQYYEEEERQRGNFPDRFSGHQFPNYSSELNVNALLLGDSALYLCASRRQGSGNTIYFGEGSWLTVV.

The chain employs TRBV15 and TRBJ2-5; the D gene is possibly TRBD1 (5 bases). Germline CDR1 reads LNHNV; CDR2 reads YYDKDF (reference sequence). The CDR3 consists of 13 residues. Trimming stripped 1 base from V and 5 bases from J, with 8 bases between. The CDR3 protein is CATSRAPGETQYF. In DNA form, the CDR3 reads TGTGCCACCAGCAGAGCTCCAGGGGAGACCCAGTACTTC.

V and J are TRBV6-5 and TRBJ1-2; weak D call: TRBD1 (6 bases). V shed 6 bases and J shed 8 bases, with 13 bases lying between them. The CDR3 extends over 12 amino acids. Germline CDR1 MNHEY, CDR2 SVGAGI. This chain's CDR3 is CASRDQGSGYTF. In DNA, the CDR3 is TGTGCCAGCAGAGACCAGGGGAGCGGCTACACCTTC.

This chain connects TRBV11-2 to TRBJ2-3; 7 nucleotides match TRBD1. The CDR3 is 18 amino acids. Germline loops: CDR1 SGHAT, CDR2 FQNNGV. The trim removed 5 bases at V and 2 bases at J, leaving 16 bases unmatched. CDR3 residues: CASSPLLTGIKNTDTQYF. DNA of the CDR3: TGTGCCAGCAGCCCACTCCTGACAGGGATAAAAAACACAGATACGCAGTATTTT.

The chain recombines TRBV20-1 with TRBJ2-5; D is uncertain. Looked up from germline, CDR1 is DFQATT and CDR2 is SNEGSKA (reference sequence). CDR3 length: 12 residues. Trimming removed 3 bases from V and 5 bases from J, with 10 bases in between. Written as DNA, the CDR3 is TGCAGTGCTAGTTCCCCAGCGGAGACCCAGTACTTC. As protein: CSASSPAETQYF.

The chain combines TRBV7-2 with TRBJ2-1; 11 positions match TRBD2. J was trimmed by 6 bases and V by 0 bases; bases with no gene match: 4. This CDR3 region has 16 residues. Germline CDR1 is SGHTA and CDR2 is FQGNSA. The CDR3 loop is CASSLASGRAGNEQFF. The CDR3 coding sequence is TGTGCCAGCAGCTTAGCTAGCGGGAGGGCGGGCAATGAGCAGTTCTTC.

The chain links TRBV18 to TRBJ2-5; no definite D call. Germline V gene lookup returns CDR1 KGHSH and CDR2 LQKENI. V was shortened by 6 bases and J by 1 base, with 3 bases between the two germline ends. CDR3 length equals 11 residues. The CDR3 nucleotides read TGTGCCAGCTCCCGCCAAGAGACCCAGTACTTC. This sequence encodes CASSRQETQYF. The full variable domain, in which reference TRBV18 and TRBJ2-5 provide the parts outside the CDR3, is NAGVMQNPRHLVRRRGQEARLRCSPMKGHSHVYWYRQLPEEGLKFMVYLQKENIIDESGMPKERFSAEFPKEGPSILRIQQVVRGDSAAYFCASSRQETQYFGPGTRLLVL.

The rearrangement joins TRBV11-3 to TRBJ2-1; 7 nucleotides agree with TRBD2. The CDR3 length is 16 residues. The J segment lost 6 bases and the V segment lost 1 base, leaving 9 bases of the junction unmatched. Germline lookup yields CDR1 SGHNT and CDR2 YENEEA. The CDR3 DNA sequence: TGTGCCAGCAGCTTAGGTGACCGGACTAGGGTCAATGAGCAGTTCTTC. Its translation: CASSLGDRTRVNEQFF.

In this sample, this clone turned up a few times. V gene TRBV18 combines with J gene TRBJ1-6, with TRBD1 matching 8 bases. The CDR3 is 15 amino acids. The V gene end was trimmed by 3 bases and the J gene end by 7 bases; junction bases not matched to a gene: 5. Germline V gene lookup returns CDR1 KGHSH and CDR2 LQKENI. CDR3 region: CASSPTGGNNSPLHF. The CDR3 coding sequence is TGTGCCAGCTCACCCACAGGGGGGAACAATTCACCCCTCCACTTT.

The table lists this clone with a count of one. The V call is TRBV7-2, the J call TRBJ2-5; 11 positions match TRBD2. The germline V gene has CDR1 SGHTA and CDR2 FQGNSA. The CDR3 totals 15 residues. J was trimmed by 5 bases and V by 4 bases; bases with no gene match: 6. The CDR3 region has the DNA TGTGCCAGCAGCTGGTCCGGGACTAGCGGCGAGACCCAGTACTTC. Protein: CASSWSGTSGETQYF.

The chain carries TRBV27 and TRBJ2-7, with a possible D match to TRBD1 (6 bases). The ends were cut back, 4 bases at V and 4 bases at J, with 14 bases in the middle. CDR3 length: 14 residues. The germline V gene has CDR1 MNHEY and CDR2 SMNVEV (reference sequence). This CDR3 is CASSWRETGYEQYF. CDR3 coding DNA: TGTGCCAGCAGTTGGAGAGAGACAGGATACGAGCAGTACTTC.

This sequence joins TRBV28 and TRBJ1-2; a possible D gene is TRBD1 (5 bases). Deletions cut 5 bases from V and 4 bases from J, with 14 bases between. The germline V gene has CDR1 MDHEN and CDR2 SYDVKM. The CDR3 runs 14 residues. CDR3 protein: CASSLPRGFYGYTF. DNA for the CDR3: TGTGCCAGCAGTCTCCCCCGGGGGTTCTATGGCTACACCTTC.

This rearrangement joins TRBV18 to TRBJ1-2; TRBD1 matches 8 bases. V lost 3 bases, J lost 4 bases, and 10 bases stayed unmatched. The germline V gene encodes CDR1 KGHSH and CDR2 LQKENI. This CDR3 has 16 residues. CDR3: CASSPPGGQGTYGYTF. CDR3 in DNA: TGTGCCAGCTCACCCCCTGGTGGACAGGGTACCTATGGCTACACCTTC.

This clone was recorded only once. The CDR3: CASSPSPGTLNQPQHF. The DNA for the CDR3 is TGTGCCAGTAGTCCCTCGCCCGGGACACTCAATCAGCCCCAGCATTTT. This chain joins TRBV19 and TRBJ1-5; possibly TRBD1 for D (6 bases). Germline V gene data show CDR1 as LNHDA and CDR2 as SQIVND (reference sequence). The CDR3 extends over 16 amino acids. V lost 5 bases, J lost 3 bases, and 17 bases lay in between.

The chain employs TRBV10-3 and TRBJ2-1; D perhaps matches TRBD2 (6 bases). V lost 6 bases to trimming and J lost 2 bases, with 14 bases between them. The CDR3 sequence is 15 residues long. Germline V gene sequence: CDR1 ENHRY, CDR2 SYGVKD. The CDR3 is CAIRGDSGTYNEQFF. As DNA, the CDR3 is TGTGCCATCAGGGGGGATAGCGGAACCTACAATGAGCAGTTCTTC.

The genes are TRBV6-5 and TRBJ2-7, with 12 bases that match TRBD2. Trimming removed 6 bases from V and 2 bases from J; junction bases left unmatched: 2. The CDR3 runs to 14 residues. Per the germline V gene, CDR1 is MNHEY and CDR2 is SVGAGI. The CDR3 protein is CASRASGGAYEQYV. Here the CDR3 DNA reads TGTGCCAGCAGAGCTAGCGGGGGGGCCTACGAGCAGTACGTC.

The gene calls are TRBV3-1 (or the pseudogene TRBV3-2) and TRBJ1-1, with 9 bases lining up with TRBD1. This CDR3 comprises 15 residues. Germline V gene lookup returns CDR1 LGHDT and CDR2 YNNKEL (reference sequence). The J segment lost 0 bases and the V segment lost 4 bases, leaving 3 bases of the junction unmatched. The CDR3 DNA reads as TGTGCCAGCAGCCTAGGACAGGGGCTGAACACTGAAGCTTTCTTT. Its translation: CASSLGQGLNTEAFF.

This clone was found once. This chain links TRBV6-4 with TRBJ1-6; 7 bases line up with TRBD1. CDR3 length: 15 residues. J gave up 7 bases and V 2 bases, and 5 bases lay outside the gene matches. Germline V CDR1 and CDR2: MRHNA, SNTAGT. The CDR3 protein is CASSDSGRGNSPLHF. DNA of the CDR3: TGTGCCAGCAGTGACAGCGGCAGGGGGAATTCACCCCTCCACTTT.

This chain uses TRBV5-8 with TRBJ1-2; D gene uncertain. CDR3 length: 14 residues. CDR1 SGHTS and CDR2 YDEGEE come from the germline V gene. The V gene lost 4 bases and the J gene lost 4 bases, with 14 bases spanning the gap. The CDR3 spells CASSQNYLVYGYTF. CDR3 nucleotides: TGTGCCAGCAGCCAAAACTACCTGGTCTATGGCTACACCTTC.

This chain connects TRBV27 to TRBJ1-2; the match to TRBD1 covers 10 bases. J lost 2 bases, V lost 5 bases, and 5 bases had no gene match. Germline lookup yields CDR1 MNHEY and CDR2 SMNVEV (reference sequence). This CDR3 spans 15 amino acids. The CDR3, as DNA: TGTGCCAGCAGTGCGAGGGACAGGGGAAACTATGGCTACACCTTC. Encoded protein: CASSARDRGNYGYTF.

This chain links TRBV28 with TRBJ1-6, with 7 positions matching TRBD1. Germline V lookup: CDR1 MDHEN, CDR2 SYDVKM. CDR3 length equals 17 residues. The trim removed 1 base at V and 7 bases at J, leaving 10 bases unmatched. CDR3 coding DNA: TGTGCCAGCAGTTTATTGGGCGGGACAGCTCGGAATTCACCCCTCCACTTT. This codes for CASSLLGGTARNSPLHF.

The chain links TRBV19 to TRBJ2-7, with D possibly TRBD1 on 6 matching bases. This CDR3 has 13 amino acids. The germline gives CDR1 LNHDA, CDR2 SQIVND (reference sequence). V lost 5 bases, J lost 7 bases, and 15 bases lay in between. CDR3 sequence: CASSVNLDREQYF. The CDR3, as DNA: TGTGCCAGTAGTGTCAACCTCGACAGGGAGCAGTACTTC.